Listed here is a single T cell receptor (beta chain). The junction differs from germline at one of its ends, possibly a read error. The data were taken from a study of human T cells and chemical hapten exposure. Time point in this sample: patch test 1, 2 weeks after DPC sensitization. The treatment: therapeutic diphenylcyclopropenone sensitization with weekly scalp DPC. TCRdb used MiXCR to reprocess the RACE reads, holding one entry per CDR3 protein. The table lists 150,000 to 200,000 distinct CDR3 sequences, approximately 15% of them singletons. Germline assignment: CDR1 MNHEY and CDR2 SMNVEV (reference sequence). This CDR3 spans 19 amino acids.

The genes are TRBV27 and TRBJ1-6, with 10 positions matching TRBD1. The sequence came from a woman aged 30 to 39 with alopecia areata. Some clones in this sample may be carry-over from other donors' samples. The sample was whole blood, taken in connection with sensitization to the hapten diphenylcyclopropenone (DPC). This CDR3 is CASSLLTGGSGSYNSPLYF. As DNA, the CDR3 is TGTGCCAGCAGTTTACTGACAGGGGGCAGTGGCTCCTATAATTCACCCCTCTACTTT.